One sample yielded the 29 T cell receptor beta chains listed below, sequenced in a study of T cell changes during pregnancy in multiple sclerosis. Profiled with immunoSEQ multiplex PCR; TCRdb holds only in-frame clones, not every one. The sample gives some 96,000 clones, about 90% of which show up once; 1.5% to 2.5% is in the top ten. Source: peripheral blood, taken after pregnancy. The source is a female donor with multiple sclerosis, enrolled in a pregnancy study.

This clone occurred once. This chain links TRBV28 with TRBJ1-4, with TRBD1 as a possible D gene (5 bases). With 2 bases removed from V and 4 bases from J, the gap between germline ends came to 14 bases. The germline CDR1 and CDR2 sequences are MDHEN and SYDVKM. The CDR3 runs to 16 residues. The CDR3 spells CASSLMGRVINEKLFF. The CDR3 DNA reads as TGTGCCAGCAGTTTAATGGGCAGGGTCATTAATGAAAAACTGTTTTTT.

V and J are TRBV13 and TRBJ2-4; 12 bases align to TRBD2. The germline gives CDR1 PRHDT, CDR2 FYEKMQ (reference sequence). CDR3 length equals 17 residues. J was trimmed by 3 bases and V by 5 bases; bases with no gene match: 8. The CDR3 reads CASSLSTSGGGKNIQYF. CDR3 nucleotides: TGTGCCAGCAGCCTGTCGACTAGCGGGGGAGGCAAAAACATTCAGTACTTC.

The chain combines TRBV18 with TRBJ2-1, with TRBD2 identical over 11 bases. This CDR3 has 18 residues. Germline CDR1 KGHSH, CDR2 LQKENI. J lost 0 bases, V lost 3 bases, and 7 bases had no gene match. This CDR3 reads CASSPRLAGGSSYNEQFF. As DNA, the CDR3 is TGTGCCAGCTCACCTCGCCTAGCGGGAGGCAGCTCCTACAATGAGCAGTTCTTC.

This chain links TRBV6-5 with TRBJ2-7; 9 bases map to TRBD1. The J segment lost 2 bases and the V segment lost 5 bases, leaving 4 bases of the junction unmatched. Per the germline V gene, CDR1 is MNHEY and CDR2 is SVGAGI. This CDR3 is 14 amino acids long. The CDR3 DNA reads TGTGCCAGCAGTCGACAGGGGGGACCCTACGAGCAGTACTTC. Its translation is CASSRQGGPYEQYF.

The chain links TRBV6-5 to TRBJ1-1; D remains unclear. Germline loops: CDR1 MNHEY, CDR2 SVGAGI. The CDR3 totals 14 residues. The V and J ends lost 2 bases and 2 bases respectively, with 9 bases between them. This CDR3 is CASSYREGNTEAFF. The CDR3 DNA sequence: TGTGCCAGCAGTTACAGGGAGGGTAACACTGAAGCTTTCTTT.

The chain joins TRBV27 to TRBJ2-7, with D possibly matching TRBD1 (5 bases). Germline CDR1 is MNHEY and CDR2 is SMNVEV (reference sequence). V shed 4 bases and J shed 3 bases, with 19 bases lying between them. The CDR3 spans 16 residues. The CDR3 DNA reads TGTGCCAGCAGTTCCGCGACAGAAGGCGAATTCTACGAGCAGTACTTC. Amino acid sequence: CASSSATEGEFYEQYF.

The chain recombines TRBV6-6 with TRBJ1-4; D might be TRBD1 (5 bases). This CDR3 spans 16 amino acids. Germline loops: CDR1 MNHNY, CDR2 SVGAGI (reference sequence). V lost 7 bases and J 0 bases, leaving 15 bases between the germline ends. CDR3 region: CASNGRGGTTNEKLFF. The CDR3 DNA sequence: TGTGCCAGCAACGGGCGTGGGGGGACAACTAATGAAAAACTGTTTTTT.

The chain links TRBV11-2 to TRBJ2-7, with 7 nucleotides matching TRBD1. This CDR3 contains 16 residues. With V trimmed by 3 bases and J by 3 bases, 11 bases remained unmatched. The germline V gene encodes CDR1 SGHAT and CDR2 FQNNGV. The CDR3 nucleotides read TGTGCCAGCAGCTTTGAACTGCGAGGGGGCGACTACGAGCAGTACTTC. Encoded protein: CASSFELRGGDYEQYF.

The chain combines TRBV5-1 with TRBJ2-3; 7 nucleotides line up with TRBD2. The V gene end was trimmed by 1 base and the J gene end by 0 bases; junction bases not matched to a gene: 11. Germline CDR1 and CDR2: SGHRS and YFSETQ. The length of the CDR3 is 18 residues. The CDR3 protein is CASSLPSGALPSTDTQYF. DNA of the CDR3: TGCGCCAGCAGCTTGCCCAGCGGGGCCCTACCCAGCACAGATACGCAGTATTTT.

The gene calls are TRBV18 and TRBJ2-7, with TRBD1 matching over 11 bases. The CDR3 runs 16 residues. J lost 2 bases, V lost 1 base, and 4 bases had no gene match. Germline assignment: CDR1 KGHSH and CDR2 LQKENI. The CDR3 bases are TGTGCCAGCTCACCACAATCGGGACAGGGGGCCTACGAGCAGTACTTC. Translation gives CASSPQSGQGAYEQYF. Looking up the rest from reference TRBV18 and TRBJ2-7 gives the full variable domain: NAGVMQNPRHLVRRRGQEARLRCSPMKGHSHVYWYRQLPEEGLKFMVYLQKENIIDESGMPKERFSAEFPKEGPSILRIQQVVRGDSAAYFCASSPQSGQGAYEQYFGPGTRLTVT.

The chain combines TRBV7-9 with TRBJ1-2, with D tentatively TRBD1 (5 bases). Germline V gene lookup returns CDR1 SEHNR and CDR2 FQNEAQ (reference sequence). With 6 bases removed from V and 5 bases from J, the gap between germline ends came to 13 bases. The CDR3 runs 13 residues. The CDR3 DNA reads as TGTGCCAGCAGTAGCGGGGGGGTGTATGGCTACACCTTC. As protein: CASSSGGVYGYTF.

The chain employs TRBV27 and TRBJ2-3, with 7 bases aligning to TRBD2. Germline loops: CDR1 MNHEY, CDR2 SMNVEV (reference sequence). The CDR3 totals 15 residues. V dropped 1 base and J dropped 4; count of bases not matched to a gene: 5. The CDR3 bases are TGTGCCAGCAGTTTATTTAGCGGGTGGGCAGATACGCAGTATTTT. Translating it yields CASSLFSGWADTQYF.

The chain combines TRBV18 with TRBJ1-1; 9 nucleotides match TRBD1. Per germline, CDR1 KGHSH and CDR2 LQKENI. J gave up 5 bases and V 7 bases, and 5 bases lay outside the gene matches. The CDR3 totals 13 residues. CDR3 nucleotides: TGTGCCAGCTTCACAGGGGGCACGACTGAAGCTTTCTTT. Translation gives CASFTGGTTEAFF. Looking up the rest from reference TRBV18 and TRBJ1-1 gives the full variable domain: NAGVMQNPRHLVRRRGQEARLRCSPMKGHSHVYWYRQLPEEGLKFMVYLQKENIIDESGMPKERFSAEFPKEGPSILRIQQVVRGDSAAYFCASFTGGTTEAFFGQGTRLTVV.

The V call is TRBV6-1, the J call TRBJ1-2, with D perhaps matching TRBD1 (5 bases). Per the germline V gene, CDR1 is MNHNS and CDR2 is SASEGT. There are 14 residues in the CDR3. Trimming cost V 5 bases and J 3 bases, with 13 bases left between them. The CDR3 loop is CASSRGTFDYGYTF. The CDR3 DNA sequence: TGTGCCAGCAGTAGGGGTACGTTTGACTATGGCTACACCTTC.

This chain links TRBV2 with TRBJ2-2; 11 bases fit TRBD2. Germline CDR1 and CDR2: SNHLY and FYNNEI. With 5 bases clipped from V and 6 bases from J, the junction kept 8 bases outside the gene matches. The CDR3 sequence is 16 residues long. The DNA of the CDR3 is TGTGCCAGCAGTCTCGGACTAGCGGGTTCCTCCGGGGAGCTGTTTTTT. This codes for CASSLGLAGSSGELFF.

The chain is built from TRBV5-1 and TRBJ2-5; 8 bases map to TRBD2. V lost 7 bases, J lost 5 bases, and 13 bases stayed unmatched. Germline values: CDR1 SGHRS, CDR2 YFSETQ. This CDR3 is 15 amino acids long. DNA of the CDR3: TGCGCCAGCCGTCTCCAGGGACTAGGCTCGGAGACCCAGTACTTC. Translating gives CASRLQGLGSETQYF. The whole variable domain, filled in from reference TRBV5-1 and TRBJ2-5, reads KAGVTQTPRYLIKTRGQQVTLSCSPISGHRSVSWYQQTPGQGLQFLFEYFSETQRNKGNFPGRFSGRQFSNSRSEMNVSTLELGDSALYLCASRLQGLGSETQYFGPGTRLLVL.

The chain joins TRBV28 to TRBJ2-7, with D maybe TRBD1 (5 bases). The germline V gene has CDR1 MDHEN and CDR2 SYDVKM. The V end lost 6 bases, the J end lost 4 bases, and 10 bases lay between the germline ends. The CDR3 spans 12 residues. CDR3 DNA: TGTGCCAGCAGGACCGACAGTTACGAGCAGTACTTC. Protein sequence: CASRTDSYEQYF.

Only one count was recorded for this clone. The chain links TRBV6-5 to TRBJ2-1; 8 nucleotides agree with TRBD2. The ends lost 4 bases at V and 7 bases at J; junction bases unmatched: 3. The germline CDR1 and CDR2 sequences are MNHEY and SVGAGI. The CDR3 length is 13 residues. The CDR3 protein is CASSSTSENEQFF. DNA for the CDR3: TGTGCCAGCAGTTCGACTAGCGAGAATGAGCAGTTCTTC.

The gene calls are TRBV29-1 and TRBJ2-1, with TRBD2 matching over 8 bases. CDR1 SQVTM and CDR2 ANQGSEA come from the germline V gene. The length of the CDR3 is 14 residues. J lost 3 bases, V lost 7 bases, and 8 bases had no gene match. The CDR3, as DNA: TGCAGCGCCCCCGTCGGGAGGGGCTACAATGAGCAGTTCTTC. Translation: CSAPVGRGYNEQFF.

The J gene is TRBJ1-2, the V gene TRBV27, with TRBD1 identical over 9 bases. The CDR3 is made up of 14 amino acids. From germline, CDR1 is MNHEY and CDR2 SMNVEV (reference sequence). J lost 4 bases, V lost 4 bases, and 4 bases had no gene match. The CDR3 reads CASSYGQGIYGYTF. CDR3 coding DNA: TGTGCCAGCAGTTACGGACAGGGGATCTATGGCTACACCTTC.

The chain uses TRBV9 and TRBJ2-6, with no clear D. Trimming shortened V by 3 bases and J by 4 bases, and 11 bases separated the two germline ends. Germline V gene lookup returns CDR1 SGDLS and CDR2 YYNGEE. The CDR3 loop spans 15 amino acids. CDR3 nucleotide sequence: TGTGCCAGCAGCGCGCCCAAAGCGGGGGCCAACGTCCTGACTTTC. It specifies CASSAPKAGANVLTF.

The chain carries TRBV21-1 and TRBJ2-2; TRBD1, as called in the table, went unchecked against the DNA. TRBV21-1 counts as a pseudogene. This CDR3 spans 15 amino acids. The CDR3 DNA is TGTGCCAGCAGCAAAATGAGACACAACACCGGGGAGCTGTTTTTT. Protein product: CASSKMRHNTGELFF.

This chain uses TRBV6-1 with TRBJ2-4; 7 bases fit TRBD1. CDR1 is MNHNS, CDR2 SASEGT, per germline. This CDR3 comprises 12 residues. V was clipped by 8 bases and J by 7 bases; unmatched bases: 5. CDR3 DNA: TGTGCCAGCCGGGACAGCCGGAACATTCAGTACTTC. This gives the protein CASRDSRNIQYF.

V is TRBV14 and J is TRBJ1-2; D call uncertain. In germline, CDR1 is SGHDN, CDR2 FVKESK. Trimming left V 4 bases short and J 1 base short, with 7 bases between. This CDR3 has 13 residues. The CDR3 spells CASSLGLNYGYTF. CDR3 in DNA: TGTGCCAGCAGCCTCGGACTTAACTATGGCTACACCTTC.

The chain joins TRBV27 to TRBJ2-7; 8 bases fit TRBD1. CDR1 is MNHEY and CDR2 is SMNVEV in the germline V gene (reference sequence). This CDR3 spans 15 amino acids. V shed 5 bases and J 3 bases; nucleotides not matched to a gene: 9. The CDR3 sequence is CASSTTGQANYEQYF. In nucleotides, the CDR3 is TGTGCCAGCAGTACAACGGGACAGGCGAACTACGAGCAGTACTTC.

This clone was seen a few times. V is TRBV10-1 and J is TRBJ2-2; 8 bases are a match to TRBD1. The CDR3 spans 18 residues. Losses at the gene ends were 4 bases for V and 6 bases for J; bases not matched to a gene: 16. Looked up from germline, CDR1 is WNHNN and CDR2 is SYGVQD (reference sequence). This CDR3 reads CASSGRRKDRAGPGELFF. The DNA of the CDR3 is TGCGCCAGCAGTGGACGAAGAAAGGACAGGGCCGGACCCGGGGAGCTGTTTTTT.

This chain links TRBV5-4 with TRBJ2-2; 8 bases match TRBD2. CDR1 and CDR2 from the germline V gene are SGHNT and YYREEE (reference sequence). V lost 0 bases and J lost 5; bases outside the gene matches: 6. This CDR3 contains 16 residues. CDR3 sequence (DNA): TGTGCCAGCAGCTTGGTCAGCGGGAGTGGTACCGGGGAGCTGTTTTTT. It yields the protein CASSLVSGSGTGELFF.

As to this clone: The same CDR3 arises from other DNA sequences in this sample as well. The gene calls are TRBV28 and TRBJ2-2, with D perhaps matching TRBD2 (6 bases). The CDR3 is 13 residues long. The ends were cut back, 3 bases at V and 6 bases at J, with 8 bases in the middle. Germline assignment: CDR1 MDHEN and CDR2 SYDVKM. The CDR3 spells CASSFGGAGELFF. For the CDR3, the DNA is TGTGCCAGCAGTTTCGGCGGGGCCGGGGAGCTGTTTTTT.

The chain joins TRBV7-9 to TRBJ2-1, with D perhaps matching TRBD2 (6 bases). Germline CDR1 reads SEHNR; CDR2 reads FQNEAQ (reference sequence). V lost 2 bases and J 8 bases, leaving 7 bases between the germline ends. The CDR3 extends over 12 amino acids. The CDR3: CASSLRGYEQFF. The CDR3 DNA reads TGTGCCAGCAGCTTACGGGGGTATGAGCAGTTCTTC. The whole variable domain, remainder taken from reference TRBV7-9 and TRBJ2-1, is DTGVSQNPRHKITKRGQNVTFRCDPISEHNRLYWYRQTLGQGPEFLTYFQNEAQLEKSRLLSDRFSAERPKGSFSTLEIQRTEQGDSAMYLCASSLRGYEQFFGPGTRLTVL.